Below are 8 T cell receptor beta chains sequenced from a single sample in a study of CD8+CD57+ T cells in acquired aplastic anemia. The template used for profiling TCR beta VDJ and CDR3 was genomic DNA. TCRdb recomputed calls from the reads with MiXCR, one row per CDR3 protein. Counted here are about 71,000 distinct CDR3 sequences, around 50% occurring once; the ten biggest clones make up 6.5% to 9.5%. Sequenced sample: sorted CD4+, CD8+, or CD8+CD57+ T cells (not recorded which) from PBMCs. The source of these receptors is a human donor in good health, serving as a control.

V is TRBV7-9 and J is TRBJ2-5; 12 bases are a match to TRBD2. Germline-derived CDR1 and CDR2 are SEHNR and FQNEAQ (reference sequence). The ends lost 5 bases at V and 5 bases at J; junction bases unmatched: 6. The CDR3 totals 15 residues. The CDR3 region has the DNA TGTGCCAGCAGCGGGCGACTAGCGGGGGTCGAGACCCAGTACTTC. Amino acids: CASSGRLAGVETQYF.

This clonotype has at least ten counts. The V gene is TRBV6-7, the J gene TRBJ1-5; D is unclear. TRBV6-7 is assigned to the ORF class and has an uncertain function. V was clipped by 6 bases and J by 5 bases, with 11 bases between them. The CDR3 is made up of 13 amino acids. CDR3 amino acids: CASRASRDQPQHF. CDR3 DNA sequence: TGTGCCAGCAGAGCCTCCCGTGATCAGCCCCAGCATTTT.

On this clonotype itself: At one end the junction does not follow the germline gene, possibly because of a read error. CDR3 nucleotide sequence: TGTGCCAGCAGTGAGGAAAGGGCCGCCTCGAATACGCAGTATTTC. Protein sequence: CASSEERAASNTQYF. The genes are TRBV25-1 and TRBJ2-3; D not resolved. Germline V gene data show CDR1 as MGHDK and CDR2 as SYGVNS. The CDR3 consists of 15 residues. The whole variable domain, filled in from reference TRBV25-1 and TRBJ2-3, reads EADIYQTPRYLVIGTGKKITLECSQTMGHDKMYWYQQDPGMELHLIHYSYGVNSTEKGDLSSESTVSRIRTEHFPLTLESARPSHTSQYLCASSEERAASNTQYFGPGTRLTVL.

The rearrangement uses TRBV18 and TRBJ1-1; a possible D gene is TRBD1 (5 bases). Germline lookup yields CDR1 KGHSH and CDR2 LQKENI. Trimming removed 0 bases at V and 5 bases at J, with 10 bases between. CDR3 length: 14 residues. The CDR3 DNA reads as TGTGCCAGCTCACCACCGACAGCCTCGACTGAAGCTTTCTTT. It encodes CASSPPTASTEAFF. Variable domain in full (rest from reference TRBV18 and TRBJ1-1): NAGVMQNPRHLVRRRGQEARLRCSPMKGHSHVYWYRQLPEEGLKFMVYLQKENIIDESGMPKERFSAEFPKEGPSILRIQQVVRGDSAAYFCASSPPTASTEAFFGQGTRLTVV.

By share, this clonotype ranks as medium-sized. J is TRBJ2-1 and V is TRBV15; 7 nucleotides line up with TRBD1. The V segment lost 4 bases and the J segment 3 bases; nucleotides outside the gene matches: 3. CDR3 length equals 14 residues. Germline-derived CDR1 and CDR2 are LNHNV and YYDKDF (reference sequence). CDR3 in DNA: TGTGCCACCAGCACGAGGACAGGCTACAATGAGCAGTTCTTC. It codes for CATSTRTGYNEQFF.

The CDR3 nucleotides read TGTGCCAGCAGCCATAAAGCAGGGGGCCCCGACTCACCCCTCCACTTT. Its protein product is CASSHKAGGPDSPLHF. The gene calls are TRBV25-1 and TRBJ1-6, with 8 bases matching TRBD1. Germline assignment: CDR1 MGHDK and CDR2 SYGVNS. Trimming cost V 6 bases and J 10 bases; bases outside gene matches: 14. The CDR3 totals 16 residues.

This clonotype was recorded once. The chain links TRBV7-9 to TRBJ2-7; possibly TRBD1 or TRBD2 for D (5 bases each). The CDR3 runs to 10 residues. The V and J ends lost 7 bases and 5 bases respectively, with 6 bases between them. The germline CDR1 and CDR2 sequences are SEHNR and FQNEAQ (reference sequence). The CDR3 DNA follows: TGTGCCAGCATGGGGGACGAGCAGTACTTC. It specifies CASMGDEQYF.

The chain recombines TRBV9 with TRBJ2-7, with D possibly matching TRBD1 (6 bases). Trimming shortened V by 3 bases and J by 3 bases, and 10 bases separated the two germline ends. CDR3 length: 13 residues. Germline V CDR1 and CDR2: SGDLS, YYNGEE. The CDR3: CASSGQENYEQYF. For the CDR3, the DNA is TGTGCCAGCAGCGGACAGGAGAACTACGAGCAGTACTTC.